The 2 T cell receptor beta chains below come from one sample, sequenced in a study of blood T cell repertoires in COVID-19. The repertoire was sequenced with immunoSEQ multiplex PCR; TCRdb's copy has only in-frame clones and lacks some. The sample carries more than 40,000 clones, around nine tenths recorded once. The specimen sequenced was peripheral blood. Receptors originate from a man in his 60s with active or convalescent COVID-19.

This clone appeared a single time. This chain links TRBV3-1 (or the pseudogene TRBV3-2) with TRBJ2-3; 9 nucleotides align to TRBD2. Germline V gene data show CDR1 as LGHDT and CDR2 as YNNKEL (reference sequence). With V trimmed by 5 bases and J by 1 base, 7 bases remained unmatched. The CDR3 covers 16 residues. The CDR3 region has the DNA TGTGCCAGCAGCATCTTTAGCGGGGGTGGCACAGATACGCAGTATTTT. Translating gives CASSIFSGGGTDTQYF.

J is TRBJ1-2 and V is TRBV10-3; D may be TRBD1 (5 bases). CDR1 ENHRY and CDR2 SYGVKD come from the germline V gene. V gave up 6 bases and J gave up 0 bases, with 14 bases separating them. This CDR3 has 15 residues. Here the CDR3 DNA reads TGTGCCATCAGCCTTGACAGAGAAACTAACTATGGCTACACCTTC. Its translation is CAISLDRETNYGYTF.